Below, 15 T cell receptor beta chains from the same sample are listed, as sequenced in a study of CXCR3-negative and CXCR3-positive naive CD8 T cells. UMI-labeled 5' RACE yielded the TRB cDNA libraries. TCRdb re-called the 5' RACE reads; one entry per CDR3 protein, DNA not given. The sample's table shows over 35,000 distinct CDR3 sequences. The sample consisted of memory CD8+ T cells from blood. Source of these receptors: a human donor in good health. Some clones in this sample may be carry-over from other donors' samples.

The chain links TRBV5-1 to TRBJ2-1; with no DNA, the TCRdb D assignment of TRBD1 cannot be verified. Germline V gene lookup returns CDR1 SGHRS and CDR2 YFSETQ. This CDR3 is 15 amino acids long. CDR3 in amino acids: CASRRPGQGVSEQFF. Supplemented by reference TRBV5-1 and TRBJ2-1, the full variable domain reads KAGVTQTPRYLIKTRGQQVTLSCSPISGHRSVSWYQQTPGQGLQFLFEYFSETQRNKGNFPGRFSGRQFSNSRSEMNVSTLELGDSALYLCASRRPGQGVSEQFFGPGTRLTVL.

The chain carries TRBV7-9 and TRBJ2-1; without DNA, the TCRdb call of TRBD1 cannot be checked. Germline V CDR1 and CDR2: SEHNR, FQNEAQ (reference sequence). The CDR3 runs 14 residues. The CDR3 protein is CASSHDWGENEQFF.

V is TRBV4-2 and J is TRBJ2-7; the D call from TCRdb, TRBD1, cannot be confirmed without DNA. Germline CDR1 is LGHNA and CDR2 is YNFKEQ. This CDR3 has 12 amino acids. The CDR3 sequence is CASSLNRGEQYF.

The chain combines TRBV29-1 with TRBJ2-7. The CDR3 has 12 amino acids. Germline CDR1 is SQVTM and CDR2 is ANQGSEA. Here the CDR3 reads CSARTHRDEQYF.

The CDR3 sequence: CASSLDRSNDDNEQFF. The chain couples TRBV7-6 to TRBJ2-1. The germline V gene encodes CDR1 SGHVS and CDR2 FNYEAQ. This CDR3 region has 16 residues.

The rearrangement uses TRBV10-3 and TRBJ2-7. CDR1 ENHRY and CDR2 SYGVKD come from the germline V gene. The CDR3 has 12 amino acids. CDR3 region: CAISESTDEQYF.

CDR3 sequence reads: CASSQDQGLGYNEQFF. The genes are TRBV4-2 and TRBJ2-1; the TCRdb call, TRBD1, lacks DNA for checking. The CDR3 length is 16 residues. Looked up from germline, CDR1 is LGHNA and CDR2 is YNFKEQ.

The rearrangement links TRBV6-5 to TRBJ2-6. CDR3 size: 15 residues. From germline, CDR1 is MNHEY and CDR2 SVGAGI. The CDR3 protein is CASSSQFSGANVLTF.

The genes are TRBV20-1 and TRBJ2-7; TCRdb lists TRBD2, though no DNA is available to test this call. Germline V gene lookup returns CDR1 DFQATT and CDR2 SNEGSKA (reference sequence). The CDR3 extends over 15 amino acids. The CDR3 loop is CSARNPGLDSYEQYF.

CDR3 residues: CASSELRDSQETQYF. The chain links TRBV6-2 or TRBV6-3 to TRBJ2-5; the TRBD2 assignment by TCRdb is unverifiable without DNA. Germline loops: CDR1 MNHEY, CDR2 SVGEGT. There are 15 residues in the CDR3.

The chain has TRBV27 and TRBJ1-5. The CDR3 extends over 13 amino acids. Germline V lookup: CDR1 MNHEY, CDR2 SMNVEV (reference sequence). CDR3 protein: CASSWDSNQPQHF.

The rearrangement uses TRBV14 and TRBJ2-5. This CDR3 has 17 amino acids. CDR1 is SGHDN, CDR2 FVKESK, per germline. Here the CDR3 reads CASSQAQLRPYQETQYF.

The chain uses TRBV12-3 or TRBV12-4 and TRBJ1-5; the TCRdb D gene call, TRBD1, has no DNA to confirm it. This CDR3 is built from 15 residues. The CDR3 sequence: CASSNRGRTGQPQHF.

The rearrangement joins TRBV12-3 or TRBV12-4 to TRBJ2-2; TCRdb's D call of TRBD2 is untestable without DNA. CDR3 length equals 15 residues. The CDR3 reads CASRWTSGDTGELFF.

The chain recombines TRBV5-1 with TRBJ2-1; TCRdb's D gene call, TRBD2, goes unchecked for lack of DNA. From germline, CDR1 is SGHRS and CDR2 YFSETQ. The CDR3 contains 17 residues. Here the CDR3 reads CASSWALAGGSYNEQFF.